This T cell receptor (beta chain) is drawn from a study of response to subunit inactivated influenza vaccine. Study-wide results and caveats: It was suggested by the authors that few new T cells are recruited by each seasonal influenza vaccination.

One entry per CDR3 protein results from TCRdb running MiXCR on the RT-PCR reads. Of 500,000 to 600,000 distinct CDR3 sequences in the sample, approximately 10% were seen once. The CDR3 sequence is 18 residues long. Trimming removed 5 bases at V and 2 bases at J, with 23 bases between. Looked up from germline, CDR1 is SGHAT and CDR2 is FQDESV (reference sequence). This clonotype was seen a few times. Antigen specificity is unknown. Specimen: PBMCs from blood, collected on the day of vaccination. V is TRBV11-1 and J is TRBJ2-3, with D maybe TRBD1 (5 bases). This TCR derives from a man between 50 and 59 years old who received an inactivated influenza vaccine. CDR3 sequence: CASSQPLTGRASTDTQYF. The CDR3 region has the DNA TGTGCCAGCAGCCAACCCCTGACCGGCAGGGCCTCCACAGATACGCAGTATTTT.